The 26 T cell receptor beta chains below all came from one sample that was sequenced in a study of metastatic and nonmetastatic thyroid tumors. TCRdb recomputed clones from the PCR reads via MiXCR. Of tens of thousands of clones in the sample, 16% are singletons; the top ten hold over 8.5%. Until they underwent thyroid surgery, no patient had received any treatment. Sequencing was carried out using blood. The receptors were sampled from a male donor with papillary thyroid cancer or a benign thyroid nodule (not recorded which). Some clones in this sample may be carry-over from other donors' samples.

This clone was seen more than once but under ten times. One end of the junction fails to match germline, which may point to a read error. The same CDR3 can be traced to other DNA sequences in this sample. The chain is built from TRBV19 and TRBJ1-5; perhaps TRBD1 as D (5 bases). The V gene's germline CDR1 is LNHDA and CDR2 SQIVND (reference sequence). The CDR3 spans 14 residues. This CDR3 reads CASSIRLGDQPQHF. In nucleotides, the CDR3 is TGTGCCAGTAGTATAAGGCTAGGGGATCAGCCCCAACATTTT.

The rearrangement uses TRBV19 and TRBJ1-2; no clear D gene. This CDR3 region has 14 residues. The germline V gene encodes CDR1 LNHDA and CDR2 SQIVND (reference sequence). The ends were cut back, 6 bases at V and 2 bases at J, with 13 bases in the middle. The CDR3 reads CASSISVVNYGYTF. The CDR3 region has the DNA TGTGCCAGTAGCATATCGGTAGTAAACTATGGCTACACCTTC.

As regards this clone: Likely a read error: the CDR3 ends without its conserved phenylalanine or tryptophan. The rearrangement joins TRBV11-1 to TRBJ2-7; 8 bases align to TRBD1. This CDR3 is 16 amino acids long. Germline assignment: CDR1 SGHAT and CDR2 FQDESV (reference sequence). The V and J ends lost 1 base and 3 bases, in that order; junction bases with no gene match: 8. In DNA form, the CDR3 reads TGTGCCAGCAGCTTAGAAGCTTGGACAGGGATCTACGAGCAGTACATC. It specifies CASSLEAWTGIYEQYI.

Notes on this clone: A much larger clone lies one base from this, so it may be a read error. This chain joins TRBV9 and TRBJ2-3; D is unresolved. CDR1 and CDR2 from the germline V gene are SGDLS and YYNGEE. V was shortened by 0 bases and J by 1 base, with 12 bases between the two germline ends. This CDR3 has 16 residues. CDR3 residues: CASSVDDAQGTDTQYF. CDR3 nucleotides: TGTGCCAGCAGCGTAGATGACGCGCAGGGCACAGATACGCAGTATTTT.

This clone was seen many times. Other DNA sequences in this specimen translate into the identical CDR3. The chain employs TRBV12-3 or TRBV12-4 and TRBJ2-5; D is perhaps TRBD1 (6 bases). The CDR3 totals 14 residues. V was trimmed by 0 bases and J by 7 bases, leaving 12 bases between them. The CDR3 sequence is CASSLAEGGGTQYF. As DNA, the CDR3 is TGTGCCAGCAGTTTAGCGGAAGGGGGTGGGACCCAGTACTTC.

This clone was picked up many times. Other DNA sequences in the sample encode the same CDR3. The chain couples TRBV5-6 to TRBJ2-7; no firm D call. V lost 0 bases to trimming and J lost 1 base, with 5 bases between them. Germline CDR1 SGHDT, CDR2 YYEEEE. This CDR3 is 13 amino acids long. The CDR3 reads CASSLDQSYEQYV. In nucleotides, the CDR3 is TGTGCCAGCAGCTTGGACCAATCCTACGAGCAGTACGTC.

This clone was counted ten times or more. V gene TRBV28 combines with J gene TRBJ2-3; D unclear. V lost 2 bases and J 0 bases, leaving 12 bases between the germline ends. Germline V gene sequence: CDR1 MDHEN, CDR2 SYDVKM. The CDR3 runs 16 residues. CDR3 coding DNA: TGTGCCAGCAGTTTAGATTTTTCCCCTAGCACAGATACGCAGTATTTT. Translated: CASSLDFSPSTDTQYF. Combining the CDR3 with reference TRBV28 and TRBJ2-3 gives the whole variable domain DVKVTQSSRYLVKRTGEKVFLECVQDMDHENMFWYRQDPGLGLRLIYFSYDVKMKEKGDIPEGYSVSREKKERFSLILESASTNQTSMYLCASSLDFSPSTDTQYFGPGTRLTVL.

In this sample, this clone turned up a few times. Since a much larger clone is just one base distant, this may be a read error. For the CDR3, the DNA is TGTGCCACCAGTGAGTCCGGTACACGGAGGCGGGATGAGCAGTTCTTC. Its translation: CATSESGTRRRDEQFF. The chain is built from TRBV24-1 and TRBJ2-1, with D possibly being TRBD2 (5 bases). The CDR3 is 16 residues long. Trimming left V 4 bases short and J 8 bases short, with 20 bases between. The V gene's germline CDR1 is KGHDR and CDR2 SFDVKD.

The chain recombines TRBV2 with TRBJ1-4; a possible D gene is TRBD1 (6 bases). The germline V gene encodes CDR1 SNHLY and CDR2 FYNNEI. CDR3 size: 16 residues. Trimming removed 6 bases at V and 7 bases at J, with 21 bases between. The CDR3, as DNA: TGTGCCAGCAGCCAGAGAGTTGGACAGAGCCTTGAAAAACTGTTTTTT. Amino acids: CASSQRVGQSLEKLFF.

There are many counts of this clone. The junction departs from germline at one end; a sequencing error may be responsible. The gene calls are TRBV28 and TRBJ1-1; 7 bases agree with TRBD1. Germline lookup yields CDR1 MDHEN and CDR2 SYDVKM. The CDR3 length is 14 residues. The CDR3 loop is CASRIGGADTGAFF. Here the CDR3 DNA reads TGTGCCAGCAGGATAGGGGGCGCGGACACTGGAGCTTTCTTT.

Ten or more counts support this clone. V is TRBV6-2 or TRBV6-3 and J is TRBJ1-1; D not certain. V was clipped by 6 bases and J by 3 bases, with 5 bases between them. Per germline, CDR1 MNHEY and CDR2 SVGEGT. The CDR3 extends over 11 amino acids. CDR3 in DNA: TGTGCCAGCAGAAAGTACACTGAAGCTTTCTTT. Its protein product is CASRKYTEAFF.

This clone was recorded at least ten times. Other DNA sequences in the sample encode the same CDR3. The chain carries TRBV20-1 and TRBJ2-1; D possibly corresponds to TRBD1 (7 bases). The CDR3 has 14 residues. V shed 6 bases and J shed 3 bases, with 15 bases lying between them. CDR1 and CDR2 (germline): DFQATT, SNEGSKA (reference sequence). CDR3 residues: CSAGGDRIYNEQFF. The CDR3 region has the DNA TGCAGTGCCGGCGGGGACAGAATCTACAATGAGCAGTTCTTC.

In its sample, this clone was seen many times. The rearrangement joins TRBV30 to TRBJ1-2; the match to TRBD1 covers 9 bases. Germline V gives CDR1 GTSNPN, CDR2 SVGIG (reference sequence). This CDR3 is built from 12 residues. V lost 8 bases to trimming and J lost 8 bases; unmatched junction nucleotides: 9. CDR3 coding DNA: TGTGCCGGAGGGACAGGGTCGGGCGGCTACACCTTC. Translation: CAGGTGSGGYTF.

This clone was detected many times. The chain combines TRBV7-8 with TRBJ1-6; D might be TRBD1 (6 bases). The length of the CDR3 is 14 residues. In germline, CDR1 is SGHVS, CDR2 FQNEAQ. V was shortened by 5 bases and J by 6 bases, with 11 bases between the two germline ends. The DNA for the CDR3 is TGTGCCAGCAGCGAGCAGGGGCTTAATTCACCCCTCCACTTT. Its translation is CASSEQGLNSPLHF.

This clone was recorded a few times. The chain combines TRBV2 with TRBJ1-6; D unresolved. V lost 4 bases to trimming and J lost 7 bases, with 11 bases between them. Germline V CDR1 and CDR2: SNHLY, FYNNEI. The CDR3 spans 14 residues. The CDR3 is CASSVQWANSPLHF. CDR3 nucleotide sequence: TGTGCCAGCAGTGTACAGTGGGCGAATTCACCCCTCCACTTT.

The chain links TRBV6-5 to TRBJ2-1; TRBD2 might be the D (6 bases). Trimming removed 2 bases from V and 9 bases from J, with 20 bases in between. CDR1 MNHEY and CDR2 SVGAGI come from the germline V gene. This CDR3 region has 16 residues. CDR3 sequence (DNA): TGTGCCAGCAGTTACGGACTATCGGGAGTTGATGCTGAGCAGTTCTTC. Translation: CASSYGLSGVDAEQFF.

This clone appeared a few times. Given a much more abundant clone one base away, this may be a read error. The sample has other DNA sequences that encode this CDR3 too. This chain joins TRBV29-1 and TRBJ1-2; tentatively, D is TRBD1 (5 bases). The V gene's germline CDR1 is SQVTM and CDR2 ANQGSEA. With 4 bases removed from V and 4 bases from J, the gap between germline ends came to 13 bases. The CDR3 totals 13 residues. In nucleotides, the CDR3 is TGCAGCGTTGCGCGGGGACCAACCTATGGCTACACCTTC. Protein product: CSVARGPTYGYTF. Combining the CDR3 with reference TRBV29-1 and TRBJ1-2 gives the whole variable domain SAVISQKPSRDICQRGTSLTIQCQVDSQVTMMFWYRQQPGQSLTLIATANQGSEATYESGFVIDKFPISRPNLTFSTLTVSNMSPEDSSIYLCSVARGPTYGYTFGSGTRLTVV.

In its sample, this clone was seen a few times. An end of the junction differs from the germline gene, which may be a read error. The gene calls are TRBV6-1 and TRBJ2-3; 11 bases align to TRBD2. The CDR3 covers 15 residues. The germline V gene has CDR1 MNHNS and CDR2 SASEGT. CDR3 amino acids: CASSVLAGGADTQYF. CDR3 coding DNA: TGTGCCAGCAGTGTCCTAGCGGGAGGTGCAGATACTCAGTATTTT.

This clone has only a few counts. The chain's CDR3 is CATSSRGESLGAEAFF. DNA for the CDR3: TGTGCCACCAGCAGCCGAGGGGAGTCGTTGGGCGCTGAAGCTTTCTTT. The chain is built from TRBV15 and TRBJ1-1, with D maybe TRBD1 (5 bases). Between the trimmed V and J ends, which lost 3 bases and 6 bases, there was a span of 20 bases. The CDR3 is 16 amino acids. The germline CDR1 and CDR2 sequences are LNHNV and YYDKDF (reference sequence). Looking up the rest from reference TRBV15 and TRBJ1-1 gives the full variable domain: DAMVIQNPRYQVTQFGKPVTLSCSQTLNHNVMYWYQQKSSQAPKLLFHYYDKDFNNEADTPDNFQSRRPNTSFCFLDIRSPGLGDTAMYLCATSSRGESLGAEAFFGQGTRLTVV.

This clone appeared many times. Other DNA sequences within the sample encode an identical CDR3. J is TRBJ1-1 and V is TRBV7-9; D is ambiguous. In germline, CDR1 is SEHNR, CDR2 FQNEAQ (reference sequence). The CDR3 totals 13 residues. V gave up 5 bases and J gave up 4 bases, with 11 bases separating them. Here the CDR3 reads CASSPGARTEAFF. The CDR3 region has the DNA TGTGCCAGCAGCCCCGGAGCCCGCACTGAAGCTTTCTTT.

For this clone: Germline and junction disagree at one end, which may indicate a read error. CDR3 nucleotides: TGTGCCAGCAGCTTCCAAGTCGGGAGTGGGAAGAACACTGAAGCTTCCTTT. This translates into CASSFQVGSGKNTEASF. This chain connects TRBV7-3 to TRBJ1-1; no clear D gene. This CDR3 has 17 residues. The germline V gene has CDR1 SGHTA and CDR2 FQGTGA.

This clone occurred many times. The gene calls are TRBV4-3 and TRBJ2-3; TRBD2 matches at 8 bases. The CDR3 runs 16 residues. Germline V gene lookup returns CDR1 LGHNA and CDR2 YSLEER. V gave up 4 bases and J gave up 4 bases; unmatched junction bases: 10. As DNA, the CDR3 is TGCGCCAGCAGCCCTCGAAGCGGGAGTTTATCAGATACGCAGTATTTT. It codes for CASSPRSGSLSDTQYF.

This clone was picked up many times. The CDR3 protein is CASSLEGMTDTQYF. The CDR3 nucleotides read TGTGCCAGCAGCTTAGAGGGTATGACAGATACGCAGTATTTT. The V and J genes are TRBV7-8 and TRBJ2-3; D not certain. V was shortened by 1 base and J by 3 bases, with 8 bases between the two germline ends. The CDR3 runs to 14 residues. The germline V gene encodes CDR1 SGHVS and CDR2 FQNEAQ.

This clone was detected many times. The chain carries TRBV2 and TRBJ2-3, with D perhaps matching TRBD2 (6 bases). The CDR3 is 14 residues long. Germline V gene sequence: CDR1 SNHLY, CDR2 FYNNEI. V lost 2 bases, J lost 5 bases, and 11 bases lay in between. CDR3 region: CASSEIISGDTQYF. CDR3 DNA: TGTGCCAGCAGTGAAATAATTAGCGGAGATACGCAGTATTTT.

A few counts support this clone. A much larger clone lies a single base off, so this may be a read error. The CDR3, as DNA: TGTGCCGGCGGATCCGGGACCGCCACCCCTAATTCACCCCTCCACTTT. This encodes CAGGSGTATPNSPLHF. The V gene is TRBV11-1, the J gene TRBJ1-6, with a possible D match to TRBD1 (5 bases). Germline CDR1 reads SGHAT; CDR2 reads FQDESV (reference sequence). V dropped 11 bases and J dropped 6 bases, with 23 bases sitting between them. There are 16 residues in the CDR3. Using reference TRBV11-1 and TRBJ1-6 for the parts outside the CDR3, the full variable domain is EAEVAQSPRYKITEKSQAVAFWCDPISGHATLYWYRQILGQGPELLVQFQDESVVDDSQLPKDRFSAERLKGVDSTLKIQPAELGDSAMYLCAGGSGTATPNSPLHFGNGTRLTVT.

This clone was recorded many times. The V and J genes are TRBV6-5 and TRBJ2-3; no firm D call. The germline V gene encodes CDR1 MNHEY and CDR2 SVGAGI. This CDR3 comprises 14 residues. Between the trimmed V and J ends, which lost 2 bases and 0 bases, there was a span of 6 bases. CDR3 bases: TGTGCCAGCAGTTACGAATACAGCACAGATACGCAGTATTTT. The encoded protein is CASSYEYSTDTQYF.